This TCR beta chain originates from a study of cytomegalovirus exposure and HLA in healthy donors. Points on this clone: Antigen: not known.

General study findings and limits: An analysis done earlier found most TCR beta V segments productive about 87% or about 30% of the time. Later genetic work tied a missense DCLRE1C variant to beta-chain V and J trimming.

It was with 60 Vbeta and 13 Jbeta primers that the PCR ran. In the authors' workflow: Later, an analysis found about 77 million unique TCR beta chains, and about 10 million of these were shared. Sequenced by immunoSEQ multiplex PCR; TCRdb stores in-frame clones only, minus some. V and J calls and clone size are as listed in that table; D and trimming were resolved from the DNA. The repertoire has about 110,000 clones, roughly 73% of them found once; the top ten carry 8.6%. Germline V gives CDR1 MRHNA, CDR2 SNTAGT. V was pared by 0 bases and J by 0 bases, with 9 bases between. This CDR3 contains 15 residues.

This sequence originates from a woman in her thirties or forties in good health and CMV-seropositive. The chain has TRBV6-4 and TRBJ2-7; unclear D gene. The specimen sequenced was PBMCs. The CDR3 reads CASSDSRPFSYEQYF. The CDR3 DNA is TGTGCCAGCAGTGACTCGAGGCCCTTCTCCTACGAGCAGTACTTC.